This T cell receptor beta chain was obtained from a study of blood T cell repertoires in COVID-19 (TCRdb year 2020). For the study in its entirety: Samples covering the acute and convalescent phases of COVID-19 were provided by collaborators in the United States, Italy and Spain. The prospective study material was composed of cDNA or gDNA derived from T cells, B-cell-depleted T cells, or PBMCs. Deeply sampled blood TCRbeta repertoires from subjects exposed to, actively infected with, or recovered from COVID-19 were included in the dataset. The repertoires were released in a freely available public database meant as a resource for research on the immune response to SARS-CoV-2. The samples were drawn from two sources: the first 160 participants of the ongoing ImmuneRACE study, and over 1,000 subjects contributed by 6 global collaborators. A de-identified subject ID, COVID-19 status, age in years and sex were almost always included in the sample metadata. Where available, HLA class I and class II types were taken from metadata supplied by the sample provider and were not determined by assay-based typing. On the study overall, not on this receptor specifically: The quantity of clinical and demographic metadata differed by source and by participant and was supplied without curation.

Looking up the germline V gene (reference sequence) yields CDR1 LGHDT and CDR2 YNNKEL. The CDR3 runs 14 residues from the cysteine to the phenylalanine. Kept here is only the CDR3 DNA, which spans 42 bases and is read in frame from base 1. The trim is 3 bases for V and 2 bases for J, with a gap of 11 bases between the germline ends. About this clone itself: Its antigen is still unknown. Base qualities were left out, and no much larger clone turns up one base away.

TCRbeta CDR3 regions were amplified from genomic DNA by means of the immunoSEQ Assay, a bias-controlled multiplex PCR. On the authors' methods: Within the assay, amplification of reference gene primers was used to estimate how many nucleated cells each sample contained. Sequence reads were collapsed and filtered to measure the absolute abundance of every unique TCRbeta CDR3 rearrangement. For each sample, productive Simpson clonality was calculated as the square root of Simpson's diversity index across productive rearrangements. The clones in this table, taken by TCRdb from immuneACCESS, are in-frame only. Not every clone is retained; where verified, under half of the shortfall comes from an unresolved V gene, and the cause of the rest is unknown. From that table come the V and J calls and clone size; the DNA was used to work out D and trimming. Present in this sample are under 50,000 clones, about 80% of which were seen just once. About two fifths of the sample belongs to the ten largest clones.

Each collaborating institution followed its own protocols to collect whole blood in K2EDTA tubes. Collaborator samples were shipped for TCRbeta analysis as frozen whole blood, isolated PBMCs, or DNA extracted from either sample type. The sequence derives from a man older than 75 with active or convalescent COVID-19. The sequence links TRBV3-1 (or the pseudogene TRBV3-2) to TRBJ2-7; the D gene identity is not certain. The source material was peripheral blood. The nucleotide sequence reads as follows: TGTGCCAGCAGCCAGGATGACACAACCTACGAGCAGTACTTC. This translates into CASSQDDTTYEQYF.